A selection of T cell receptor beta chains follows, all from one sample in a study of shared clonotypes between healthy human individuals. Only in-frame clones appear in the TCRdb table, and some are missing; sequencing was by immunoSEQ multiplex PCR. The sample consists of about 1 million clones, around 76% of them appearing once. Input material: memory CD4+ T cells sorted from blood. Receptors were obtained from a man younger than 35 in good health. The CDR3 runs from the conserved cysteine through the conserved F or W. The order of the fields is D gene, V gene, clone size, J gene, CDR3 DNA, CDR3 protein. D genes are given only for firm matches. Size is omitted from some rows. Given values are once, few, many or a class for expanded clones.

TRBD2	TRBV5-4	-	TRBJ2-5	TGTGCCAGCGCCTGGGGGGGTGCAGAGACCCAGTACTTC	CASAWGGAETQYF
-	TRBV28	-	TRBJ1-3	TGTGCCAGCAGCACCCTACAAAACACCATATATTTT	CASSTLQNTIYF
TRBD2	TRBV9	-	TRBJ2-5	TGTGCCAGCAGCGTAGGAAAGGGCGGGGGGGCCTACGAGACCCAGTACTTC	CASSVGKGGGAYETQYF
-	TRBV19	-	TRBJ1-2	TGTGCCACCCGACAGGTCTATGGCTACACCTTC	CATRQVYGYTF
-	TRBV6-1	-	TRBJ1-6	TGTGCCAGCAGCGAAGGGGCAGCTAAGGGACCACCCCTCCACTTT	CASSEGAAKGPPLHF
-	TRBV10-3	-	TRBJ2-7	TGTGCCATCAGTGTTGGGATAGCTAGCTCCTACGAGCAGTACTTC	CAISVGIASSYEQYF
TRBD1	TRBV7-9	-	TRBJ2-7	TGTGCCAGCAGTCGGGACAGGCTGTACGAGCAGTACTTC	CASSRDRLYEQYF
-	TRBV23-1	-	TRBJ2-7	TGCGCCAGCAGTATTATAGAGCAGTACTTC	CASSIIEQYF
-	TRBV14	-	TRBJ2-7	TGTGCCAGCAGCCAAGATAGTGGTCGTGGGCAGTACTTC	CASSQDSGRGQYF
-	TRBV5-8	-	TRBJ2-5	TGTGCCAGCAGCCCAGGTAAAGGCGTCCAAGAGACCCAGTACTTC	CASSPGKGVQETQYF
TRBD1	TRBV30	-	TRBJ2-6	TGTGCCTGGAGTGTAAATACAGGGGGCTCTGGGGCCAACGTCCTGACTTTC	CAWSVNTGGSGANVLTF
-	TRBV9	-	TRBJ2-2	TGTGCCAGCAGCGTACGGGGAGCGAACACCGGGGAGCTGTTTTTT	CASSVRGANTGELFF
-	TRBV5-1	-	TRBJ2-5	TGCGCCAGCAGCTTGGATCAGAAAGAGACCCAGTACTTC	CASSLDQKETQYF
TRBD2	TRBV5-1	-	TRBJ2-7	TGCGCCAGCAGCCTAATAGGGGCGGGAGGCTCCTACGAGCAGTACTTC	CASSLIGAGGSYEQYF
-	TRBV2	-	TRBJ2-7	TGTGCCAGCAAAATCACAGCTACCTACGAGCAGTACTTC	CASKITATYEQYF
-	TRBV19	-	TRBJ1-6	TGTGCCAGTAGTATTGCTCCCGGACGGAGAATTAGCTCCTATAATTCACCCCTCCACTTT	CASSIAPGRRISSYNSPLHF
-	TRBV5-1	few	TRBJ1-3	TGCGCCAGCAGCTTGGATGGCTCTGGAAACACCATATATTTT	CASSLDGSGNTIYF
TRBD1	TRBV10-2	-	TRBJ1-2	TGCGCCAGCAGTGCCGGCCCATGGGACAGTAACTATGGCTACACCTTC	CASSAGPWDSNYGYTF
TRBD2	TRBV7-2	-	TRBJ2-5	TGTGCCAGCAGCCGAGGACTAGCGGGTCCCCAAGAGACCCAGTACTTC	CASSRGLAGPQETQYF
-	TRBV28	-	TRBJ1-4	TGTGCCAGCAGTTTACTGGGTAATAATGAAAAACTGTTTTTT	CASSLLGNNEKLFF